This T cell receptor beta chain derives from a study of tumor and adjacent non-tumor tissue in lung cancer. Overall study: Aged about 31 to 80 years, patients included 9 to 11 men and five or six women with stage I to III disease. On average, productive TCRbeta reads reached some 4.4 million per sample.

As to this clonotype: A much larger clone sits a single nucleotide away, making a read error possible.

TCRbeta libraries were built with three rounds of nested PCR, modified from ARM-PCR. One entry per CDR3 protein, called by TCRdb with MiXCR from the multiplex PCR reads. The repertoire has more than 85,000 distinct CDR3 sequences, around 65% of them found once; the top ten carry around 16%. The CDR3 is made up of 15 amino acids. The germline gives CDR1 DFQATT, CDR2 SNEGSKA (reference sequence). RNA was extracted from bulk tissue without any cell sorting. This sequence joins TRBV20-1 and TRBJ2-3; 8 nucleotides line up with TRBD1. The material sequenced was lung tumor tissue. The clonotype originates from a man aged 65-85 years with non-small cell lung cancer. The CDR3 nucleotides read TGCACTGCTAGAGATCCCCGGACAGGGCGGGATACGCAGTATTTT. Residues: CTARDPRTGRDTQYF.